This TCR beta chain was sequenced for a study of cytomegalovirus exposure and HLA in healthy donors. For the study at large: Within the Caucasian-associated ancestry cluster were more than 75% of the 398 genotyped donors.

Per the germline V gene, CDR1 is MNHNS and CDR2 is SASEGT. The CDR3 totals 14 residues. Comment on this clone: What it recognizes is unknown. The junction departs from germline at one end; a sequencing error may be responsible.

Findings and caveats of the study: Overall, roughly 160 TCR beta chains were annotated as cytomegalovirus-associated. As was reported, the HLA-A and HLA-B alleles of most subjects were accurately predicted from TCR beta sequences. Through in vitro validation, a few CMV-associated chains were shown to be specific for CMV antigens.

With 60 Vbeta and 13 Jbeta primers, the PCR was carried out. Repertoires were generated with immunoSEQ multiplex PCR, while TCRdb's copy carries only in-frame clones and drops some. The repertoire has 130,000 to 150,000 clones, around 78% of them found once; the top ten carry less than 3.5%. This TCR derives from a man aged 40-50 years in good health and CMV-seropositive. V is TRBV6-1 and J is TRBJ2-5, with 10 bases that match TRBD1. Sequenced input: PBMCs. DNA for the CDR3: TGTGCCAGCAGTGAAGAGGACAGGGGGGAGACCCGGTACTTC. Translating it yields CASSEEDRGETRYF.